A single sample is the source of the 25 T cell receptor beta chains below, sequenced in a study of shared T cell receptors in the human thymus. Some clones are missing from TCRdb's copy, which holds only in-frame ones; the method was immunoSEQ multiplex PCR. The data show hundreds of thousands of clones, around 87% seen once. The data also belong to a second study, concerning human thymus T cells.

The sample taken for sequencing was thymocytes. Receptors originate from a boy under two years old with a congenital heart defect.

The CDR3 loop reads CASSQGREIPYEQYF. CDR3 nucleotides: TGTGCCAGCAGCCAGGGACGGGAGATCCCCTACGAGCAGTACTTC. The chain joins TRBV4-2 to TRBJ2-7, with a possible D match to TRBD2 (6 bases). The CDR3 length is 15 residues. CDR1 LGHNA and CDR2 YNFKEQ come from the germline V gene. Trimming removed 3 bases from V and 2 bases from J, with 14 bases in between.

Comments on this clone: The junction does not match germline at one end; this may be a read error. This CDR3 reads CAWSTQPRRLNF. The CDR3 nucleotides read TGTGCCTGGAGTACCCAACCTCGCCGCCTAAACTTC. This rearrangement joins TRBV30 to TRBJ2-5; D ambiguous. CDR1 and CDR2 from the germline V gene are GTSNPN and SVGIG (reference sequence). The length of the CDR3 is 12 residues. Combining the CDR3 with reference TRBV30 and TRBJ2-5 gives the whole variable domain SQTIHQWPATLVQPVGSPLSLECTVEGTSNPNLYWYRQAAGRGLQLLFYSVGIGQISSEVPQNLSASRPQDRQFILSSKKLLLSDSGFYLCAWSTQPRRLNFGPGTRLLVL.

V gene TRBV2 combines with J gene TRBJ2-7, with D possibly TRBD1 on 5 matching bases. Per germline, CDR1 SNHLY and CDR2 FYNNEI. The CDR3 spans 13 residues. V dropped 5 bases and J dropped 2 bases, with 10 bases sitting between them. CDR3 sequence (DNA): TGTGCCAGCAGTATTTCAGGGACCTACGAGCAGTACTTC. The encoded protein is CASSISGTYEQYF.

The chain recombines TRBV25-1 with TRBJ2-2, with a possible D match to TRBD1 (7 bases). From germline, CDR1 is MGHDK and CDR2 SYGVNS. Trimming left V 1 base short and J 3 bases short, with 18 bases between. The CDR3 is 18 residues long. The CDR3 spells CASSELGGGDLDTGELFF. CDR3 DNA: TGTGCCAGCAGTGAATTAGGAGGGGGCGATTTGGACACCGGGGAGCTGTTTTTT.

The V gene is TRBV11-2, the J gene TRBJ2-3; unclear D gene. The CDR3 runs to 12 residues. V lost 9 bases to trimming and J lost 0 bases, with 7 bases between them. CDR1 and CDR2 from the germline V gene are SGHAT and FQNNGV. DNA for the CDR3: TGTGCCAGTAGAGCTAGCACAGATACGCAGTATTTT. This encodes CASRASTDTQYF.

The chain couples TRBV11-3 to TRBJ2-5, with D tentatively TRBD1 (5 bases). Germline values: CDR1 SGHNT, CDR2 YENEEA. CDR3 length: 16 residues. The germline V and J ends were trimmed by 5 bases and 4 bases, with 20 bases remaining between them. The CDR3 loop is CASSPWFQGGRETQYF. In nucleotides, the CDR3 is TGTGCCAGCAGCCCCTGGTTCCAGGGTGGTCGAGAGACCCAGTACTTC.

The chain links TRBV30 to TRBJ2-7, with D possibly being TRBD1 (6 bases). Trimming stripped 1 base from V and 7 bases from J, with 20 bases between. Germline CDR1 GTSNPN, CDR2 SVGIG (reference sequence). This CDR3 region has 15 residues. In nucleotides, the CDR3 is TGTGCCTGGAGTGGCCCGGACAGAGACTTTTGGGAGCAGTACTTC. This encodes CAWSGPDRDFWEQYF.

CDR3 DNA: TGTGCCAGCAGTTTTAGGGTTGGACTAGAGATGGGATACGAGCAGTACTTC. Translating gives CASSFRVGLEMGYEQYF. The V gene is TRBV28, the J gene TRBJ2-7, with 7 bases aligning to TRBD2. V lost 3 bases and J lost 4; bases outside the gene matches: 15. Germline V gene data show CDR1 as MDHEN and CDR2 as SYDVKM. The CDR3 consists of 17 residues.

Details on this clone: Other DNA sequences from this sample encode an identical CDR3 as well. The rearrangement uses TRBV4-3 and TRBJ2-1, with 15 bases fitting TRBD2. There are 19 residues in the CDR3. The germline gives CDR1 LGHNA, CDR2 YSLEER. The V gene end was trimmed by 4 bases and the J gene end by 1 base; junction bases not matched to a gene: 8. The CDR3 DNA is TGCGCCAGCAGCCCCGGACTAGCGGGAGGGCCCTCGTCCTACAATGAGCAGTTCTTC. This gives the protein CASSPGLAGGPSSYNEQFF.

The chain is built from TRBV2 and TRBJ2-5; 8 nucleotides align to TRBD2. This CDR3 is built from 18 residues. CDR1 and CDR2 (germline): SNHLY, FYNNEI. V shed 3 bases and J 3 bases; nucleotides not matched to a gene: 15. The CDR3 sequence: CASSDWASGSPAKETQYF. CDR3 bases: TGTGCCAGCAGTGATTGGGCTAGCGGGTCCCCCGCGAAAGAGACCCAGTACTTC.

The chain carries TRBV28 and TRBJ1-5, with 8 bases that match TRBD1. The CDR3 loop spans 18 amino acids. Trimming cost V 0 bases and J 1 base; bases outside gene matches: 8. Germline V lookup: CDR1 MDHEN, CDR2 SYDVKM. CDR3 sequence reads: CASSLWAQGARSNQPQHF. DNA for the CDR3: TGTGCCAGCAGTTTATGGGCCCAGGGGGCGAGAAGCAATCAGCCCCAGCATTTT. The full variable domain, completed using reference TRBV28 and TRBJ1-5, is DVKVTQSSRYLVKRTGEKVFLECVQDMDHENMFWYRQDPGLGLRLIYFSYDVKMKEKGDIPEGYSVSREKKERFSLILESASTNQTSMYLCASSLWAQGARSNQPQHFGDGTRLSIL.

The chain is built from TRBV7-2 and TRBJ2-1; 10 positions agree with TRBD2. CDR1 SGHTA and CDR2 FQGNSA come from the germline V gene. V gave up 8 bases and J gave up 5 bases; unmatched junction bases: 6. The CDR3 totals 14 residues. CDR3 DNA: TGTGCCAGCGAAAAGCGGGAGGGCCACAATGAGCAGTTCTTC. Translating it yields CASEKREGHNEQFF. Complete variable domain (other parts from reference TRBV7-2 and TRBJ2-1): GAGVSQSPSNKVTEKGKDVELRCDPISGHTALYWYRQSLGQGLEFLIYFQGNSAPDKSGLPSDRFSAERTGGSVSTLTIQRTQQEDSAVYLCASEKREGHNEQFFGPGTRLTVL.

The V call is TRBV27, the J call TRBJ2-3, with 7 bases matching TRBD2. The V and J ends lost 6 bases and 2 bases, in that order; junction bases with no gene match: 5. The CDR3 covers 14 residues. Germline assignment: CDR1 MNHEY and CDR2 SMNVEV (reference sequence). The CDR3 sequence: CASSEGGATDTQYF. Written as DNA, the CDR3 is TGTGCCAGCAGCGAGGGAGGGGCCACAGATACGCAGTATTTT.

CDR3 sequence reads: CASSLVDGLFGHRQETQYF. In nucleotides, the CDR3 is TGCGCCAGCAGCTTGGTTGACGGCTTATTTGGACACCGTCAAGAGACCCAGTACTTC. The J gene is TRBJ2-5, the V gene TRBV5-1; possible D gene TRBD1, 5 bases. Germline values: CDR1 SGHRS, CDR2 YFSETQ. Deletions cut 0 bases from V and 2 bases from J, with 23 bases between. This CDR3 has 19 amino acids.

This clone was seen more than once but under ten times. This sequence joins TRBV6-1 and TRBJ2-7, with D possibly matching TRBD1 (6 bases). Trimming took 6 bases from V and 2 from J, leaving 11 bases between them. CDR1 MNHNS and CDR2 SASEGT come from the germline V gene. This CDR3 is 13 amino acids long. DNA for the CDR3: TGTGCCAGCAGCCAGGGGTCTGCCTACGAGCAGTACTTC. Translation: CASSQGSAYEQYF.

The rearrangement joins TRBV11-2 to TRBJ2-1; no clear D gene. The ends were cut back, 2 bases at V and 0 bases at J, with 11 bases in the middle. Per germline, CDR1 SGHAT and CDR2 FQNNGV. The CDR3 runs to 16 residues. The CDR3 here is CASSLTAPSSYNEQFF. The CDR3 bases are TGTGCCAGCAGCTTAACAGCACCGAGCTCCTACAATGAGCAGTTCTTC. Based on the CDR3 plus reference TRBV11-2 and TRBJ2-1, the full variable domain is EAGVAQSPRYKIIEKRQSVAFWCNPISGHATLYWYQQILGQGPKLLIQFQNNGVVDDSQLPKDRFSAERLKGVDSTLKIQPAKLEDSAVYLCASSLTAPSSYNEQFFGPGTRLTVL.

J is TRBJ1-2 and V is TRBV27; the match to TRBD1 covers 9 bases. CDR1 and CDR2 from the germline V gene are MNHEY and SMNVEV (reference sequence). There are 13 residues in the CDR3. The ends lost 6 bases at V and 4 bases at J; junction bases unmatched: 3. CDR3 in amino acids: CASSKTGGYGYTF. CDR3 coding DNA: TGTGCCAGCAGCAAGACAGGGGGCTATGGCTACACCTTC.

In regard to this clone: At one end the junction does not follow the germline gene, possibly because of a read error. CDR3 amino acids: CATSGDREGYGYTF. The CDR3 DNA follows: TGTGCCACCAGCGGAGACAGGGAGGGCTATGGCTACACCTTC. The rearrangement joins TRBV15 to TRBJ1-2; 7 bases map to TRBD1. The V gene's germline CDR1 is LNHNV and CDR2 YYDKDF (reference sequence). The length of the CDR3 is 14 residues.

This rearrangement joins TRBV11-3 to TRBJ2-7; possible D gene TRBD2, 6 bases. Germline V CDR1 and CDR2: SGHNT, YENEEA. Deletions cut 5 bases from V and 2 bases from J, with 16 bases between. The CDR3 totals 15 residues. This CDR3 is CASSRTLLAPYEQYF. In DNA, the CDR3 is TGTGCCAGCAGCCGGACCCTCCTAGCGCCCTACGAGCAGTACTTC.

V and J are TRBV7-6 and TRBJ2-5, with TRBD1 matching over 9 bases. The DNA end lines up better with TRBJ2-7; the J call may be wrong. The CDR3 length is 15 residues. CDR1 is SGHVS and CDR2 is FNYEAQ in the germline V gene. CDR3 in amino acids: CASSLAVDRGYEQYF. CDR3 bases: TGTGCCAGCAGCTTAGCGGTGGACAGGGGTTACGAGCAGTACTTC.

V usage is TRBV7-2 and J usage is TRBJ1-1; 9 bases align to TRBD1. CDR1 SGHTA and CDR2 FQGNSA come from the germline V gene. CDR3 size: 15 residues. With 3 bases clipped from V and 5 bases from J, the junction kept 7 bases outside the gene matches. The CDR3 reads CASSFTGTGMTEAFF. The CDR3 nucleotides read TGTGCCAGCAGCTTCACCGGGACAGGGATGACTGAAGCTTTCTTT.

The V gene is TRBV7-8, the J gene TRBJ2-1, with TRBD2 matching over 8 bases. The ends lost 1 base at V and 5 bases at J; junction bases unmatched: 4. This CDR3 is built from 15 residues. Germline V CDR1 and CDR2: SGHVS, FQNEAQ. The DNA for the CDR3 is TGTGCCAGCAGCTTAGAACGGGAGGGCCACAATGAGCAGTTCTTC. It codes for CASSLEREGHNEQFF.

This clone came up once. The genes are TRBV7-8 and TRBJ2-5; TRBD2 matches at 16 bases. The CDR3 is made up of 19 amino acids. In germline, CDR1 is SGHVS, CDR2 FQNEAQ. V lost 1 base to trimming and J lost 5 bases; unmatched junction nucleotides: 10. CDR3 region: CASSLESGTSGRDGETQYF. CDR3 sequence (DNA): TGTGCCAGCAGCTTAGAGAGTGGGACTAGCGGGAGGGATGGGGAGACCCAGTACTTC. The variable domain in full, with the rest retrieved from reference TRBV7-8 and TRBJ2-5, is GAGVSQSPRYKVAKRGQDVALRCDPISGHVSLFWYQQALGQGPEFLTYFQNEAQLDKSGLPSDRFFAERPEGSVSTLKIQRTQQEDSAVYLCASSLESGTSGRDGETQYFGPGTRLLVL.

J is TRBJ2-7 and V is TRBV6-6; TRBD2 agrees at 7 bases. Germline assignment: CDR1 MNHNY and CDR2 SVGAGI (reference sequence). The CDR3 sequence is 14 residues long. V lost 2 bases and J lost 5; bases outside the gene matches: 6. CDR3 coding DNA: TGTGCCAGCAGTTACCCCTTAGCGGGCAACGAGCAGTACTTC. Translating gives CASSYPLAGNEQYF.

The gene calls are TRBV14 and TRBJ2-7; the match to TRBD1 covers 7 bases. In germline, CDR1 is SGHDN, CDR2 FVKESK. There are 17 residues in the CDR3. Trimming cost V 0 bases and J 3 bases; bases outside gene matches: 11. CDR3 nucleotide sequence: TGTGCCAGCAGCCAAGACTGGCCTAGACAGGGAAGCTACGAGCAGTACTTC. Its protein is CASSQDWPRQGSYEQYF. Drawing the rest from reference TRBV14 and TRBJ2-7, the complete variable domain is EAGVTQFPSHSVIEKGQTVTLRCDPISGHDNLYWYRRVMGKEIKFLLHFVKESKQDESGMPNNRFLAERTGGTYSTLKVQPAELEDSGVYFCASSQDWPRQGSYEQYFGPGTRLTVT.